The 28 T cell receptor beta chains reported below all come from one sample, sequenced in a study of OX40 agonist ivuxolimab in advanced cancers. Produced via immunoSEQ multiplex PCR; TCRdb's table is partial and in-frame only. The sample has around 40,000 clones, roughly 85% seen once. The specimen was CD4+ or CD8+ T cells sorted from blood, collected in a trial of the OX40 agonist ivuxolimab. All receptors come from an adult with an advanced solid tumor such as melanoma, head and neck, liver or kidney cancer.

This clone has just one count. This rearrangement joins TRBV28 to TRBJ2-7; tentatively, D is TRBD2 (5 bases). CDR3 size: 16 residues. With 4 bases removed from V and 2 bases from J, the gap between germline ends came to 18 bases. Germline-derived CDR1 and CDR2 are MDHEN and SYDVKM. CDR3 DNA sequence: TGTGCCAGCAGTTCCCGTTCCCCAACGGAGGCCTACGAGCAGTACTTC. It translates to CASSSRSPTEAYEQYF.

V is TRBV10-2 and J is TRBJ2-6, with 11 bases lining up with TRBD2. The germline V gene encodes CDR1 WSHSY and CDR2 SAAADI. V trimming: 6 bases; J trimming: 2 bases; junction bases outside the gene matches: 9. The CDR3 runs 18 residues. For the CDR3, the DNA is TGCGCCAGCAGGGGACTAGCGGCGCAAACCCCTGGGGCCAACGTCCTGACTTTC. This translates into CASRGLAAQTPGANVLTF.

The chain is built from TRBV5-6 and TRBJ2-1; D is uncertain. Between the trimmed V and J ends, which lost 0 bases and 3 bases, there was a span of 10 bases. Germline CDR1 reads SGHDT; CDR2 reads YYEEEE. CDR3 size: 15 residues. CDR3 sequence reads: CASSLARSNYNEQFF. The CDR3 nucleotides are TGTGCCAGCAGCTTGGCCCGCAGTAACTACAATGAGCAGTTCTTC.

The chain carries TRBV5-1 and TRBJ2-1; D gene unclear. This CDR3 has 15 amino acids. V was cut by 0 bases and J by 0 bases, with 7 bases left in between. Per germline, CDR1 SGHRS and CDR2 YFSETQ. CDR3: CASSLDGSSYNEQFF. In DNA, the CDR3 is TGCGCCAGCAGCTTGGACGGGTCCTCCTACAATGAGCAGTTCTTC.

On this clone: Given a much more abundant clone one base away, this may be a read error. This sequence joins TRBV5-8 and TRBJ2-1; TRBD2 agrees at 10 bases. The junction had 13 bases not matched to a gene; V was cut back by 4 bases and J by 12 bases. Germline assignment: CDR1 SGHTS and CDR2 YDEGEE. This CDR3 contains 15 residues. CDR3 coding DNA: TGTGCCAGCAGCCATCAGCGGGAGGGTTCTGATGGGCAGTTCTTC. Translated: CASSHQREGSDGQFF.

The V call is TRBV5-1, the J call TRBJ2-7; D is perhaps TRBD2 (6 bases). Trimming stripped 3 bases from V and 2 bases from J, with 15 bases between. The CDR3 runs 15 residues. Germline CDR1 SGHRS, CDR2 YFSETQ. As DNA, the CDR3 is TGCGCCAGCAGCTCGAGCGGACTACTCACCTACGAGCAGTACTTC. Encoded protein: CASSSSGLLTYEQYF.

This clone was counted only a few times. The rearrangement joins TRBV19 to TRBJ1-4; D is undetermined. The CDR3 is 16 amino acids. The V gene's germline CDR1 is LNHDA and CDR2 SQIVND (reference sequence). Trimming pared 6 bases from V and 0 bases from J, leaving 14 bases between. Here the CDR3 DNA reads TGTGCCAGTAGGAACTCACGGGGTTCAACTAATGAAAAACTGTTTTTT. Amino acids: CASRNSRGSTNEKLFF. Based on the CDR3 plus reference TRBV19 and TRBJ1-4, the full variable domain is DGGITQSPKYLFRKEGQNVTLSCEQNLNHDAMYWYRQDPGQGLRLIYYSQIVNDFQKGDIAEGYSVSREKKESFPLTVTSAQKNPTAFYLCASRNSRGSTNEKLFFGSGTQLSVL.

This clone was seen just once. The rearrangement uses TRBV5-1 and TRBJ1-1; a possible D gene is TRBD1 (5 bases). V lost 2 bases and J 5 bases, leaving 16 bases between the germline ends. CDR1 and CDR2 from the germline V gene are SGHRS and YFSETQ. The CDR3 runs to 15 residues. CDR3 in amino acids: CASSFAREGGTEAFF. In nucleotides, the CDR3 is TGCGCCAGCAGCTTTGCCAGGGAGGGAGGGACTGAAGCTTTCTTT.

This clone showed up just once. CDR3 in DNA: TGTGCCAGTAGTTCCGGCCGGGACAGGGGGCTAGGTCCTGGCTACACCTTC. Protein product: CASSSGRDRGLGPGYTF. The rearrangement uses TRBV19 and TRBJ1-2; 12 nucleotides line up with TRBD1. The germline gives CDR1 LNHDA, CDR2 SQIVND (reference sequence). This CDR3 region has 17 residues. Losses at the gene ends were 5 bases for V and 7 bases for J; bases not matched to a gene: 14.

The V gene is TRBV11-2, the J gene TRBJ1-2; 9 bases align to TRBD1. In germline, CDR1 is SGHAT, CDR2 FQNNGV. The CDR3 spans 13 residues. The V gene end was trimmed by 5 bases and the J gene end by 7 bases; junction bases not matched to a gene: 5. The CDR3: CASSEGQGFGYTF. The CDR3 coding sequence is TGTGCCAGCAGCGAGGGACAGGGTTTTGGCTACACCTTC.

J is TRBJ2-5 and V is TRBV11-2, with 7 bases fitting TRBD2. Gene TRBJ2-7 matches the end of the DNA better, so the J call may be wrong. Germline CDR1 SGHAT, CDR2 FQNNGV. The CDR3 extends over 15 amino acids. The CDR3: CASSLAPSGLYEQYF. CDR3 in DNA: TGTGCCAGCAGCTTAGCCCCTAGCGGTCTCTACGAGCAGTACTTC.

The chain carries TRBV6-5 and TRBJ1-1, with no clear D. Trimming left V 2 bases short and J 1 base short, with 8 bases between. The CDR3 is 14 residues long. Germline-derived CDR1 and CDR2 are MNHEY and SVGAGI. The CDR3 here is CASSYRPPNTEAFF. As DNA, the CDR3 is TGTGCCAGCAGTTACCGACCGCCGAACACTGAAGCTTTCTTT.

This chain joins TRBV30 and TRBJ2-7; 8 nucleotides agree with TRBD1. Germline values: CDR1 GTSNPN, CDR2 SVGIG (reference sequence). CDR3 length equals 14 residues. V lost 6 bases to trimming and J lost 4 bases; unmatched junction nucleotides: 11. The CDR3 region is CACTTGTGVYEQYF. The CDR3, as DNA: TGTGCCTGTACAACCGGGACAGGTGTATACGAGCAGTACTTC.

This sequence joins TRBV19 and TRBJ2-1; 10 nucleotides agree with TRBD2. Trimming at V came to 6 bases and at J to 3 bases, leaving 2 bases not matched to a gene. This CDR3 spans 14 amino acids. Germline assignment: CDR1 LNHDA and CDR2 SQIVND (reference sequence). This chain's CDR3 is CASSSSGGYNEQFF. The CDR3 DNA sequence: TGTGCCAGTAGCTCTAGCGGGGGCTACAATGAGCAGTTCTTC.

The chain employs TRBV30 and TRBJ2-5; tentative D call: TRBD1 (5 bases). This CDR3 region has 13 residues. Per the germline V gene, CDR1 is GTSNPN and CDR2 is SVGIG (reference sequence). Trimming took off 0 bases at V and 3 bases at J, with 8 bases between the two ends. In nucleotides, the CDR3 is TGTGCCTGGAGTGTAGGGGTCAAAGAGACCCAGTACTTC. Translation gives CAWSVGVKETQYF.

The rearrangement uses TRBV18 and TRBJ1-6; D is unclear. The CDR3 extends over 14 amino acids. The V and J ends lost 3 bases and 7 bases respectively, with 10 bases between them. Germline V gene sequence: CDR1 KGHSH, CDR2 LQKENI. The chain's CDR3 is CASSPLLGNSPLHF. In DNA, the CDR3 is TGTGCCAGCTCACCCCTGCTTGGGAATTCACCCCTCCACTTT.

V is TRBV5-1 and J is TRBJ2-1; no reliable D call. V was cut by 0 bases and J by 2 bases, with 6 bases left in between. There are 14 residues in the CDR3. The germline V gene encodes CDR1 SGHRS and CDR2 YFSETQ. CDR3 nucleotide sequence: TGCGCCAGCAGCTTGGGGATAGCCTACAATGAGCAGTTCTTC. Protein: CASSLGIAYNEQFF.

The rearrangement joins TRBV28 to TRBJ2-5; 10 nucleotides agree with TRBD1. TRBJ2-7 matches the DNA end more closely, so the J call is doubtful. CDR1 and CDR2 (germline): MDHEN, SYDVKM. The CDR3 totals 14 residues. The CDR3 reads CASSWDRGSYEQYF. CDR3 DNA: TGTGCCAGCAGTTGGGACAGGGGTTCCTACGAGCAGTACTTC.

The sample holds a few counts of this clone. The rearrangement uses TRBV28 and TRBJ1-5; weak D call: TRBD1 (6 bases). This CDR3 has 13 residues. The V gene's germline CDR1 is MDHEN and CDR2 SYDVKM. Trimming removed 6 bases from V and 7 bases from J, with 13 bases in between. CDR3: CASRQGLYQPQHF. CDR3 sequence (DNA): TGTGCCAGCAGACAGGGCCTCTACCAGCCCCAGCATTTT.

A few counts support this clone. V gene TRBV30 combines with J gene TRBJ2-3; 9 nucleotides agree with TRBD1. This CDR3 region has 12 residues. The germline gives CDR1 GTSNPN, CDR2 SVGIG (reference sequence). Unmatched junction bases numbered 1, after V lost 1 base and J lost 8 bases. CDR3 residues: CAWSATGGTQYF. The CDR3 coding sequence is TGTGCCTGGAGTGCGACAGGGGGTACGCAGTATTTT.

The chain uses TRBV19 and TRBJ1-2; 9 nucleotides line up with TRBD1. Germline-derived CDR1 and CDR2 are LNHDA and SQIVND (reference sequence). This CDR3 has 14 residues. V gave up 7 bases and J gave up 5 bases; unmatched junction bases: 8. CDR3 loop: CASTADRGLYGYTF. The CDR3 region has the DNA TGTGCCAGTACCGCGGACAGGGGTCTATATGGCTACACCTTC.

In this sample, this clone turned up once. The genes are TRBV6-5 and TRBJ1-4; possible D gene TRBD1, 6 bases. Trimming shortened V by 0 bases and J by 2 bases, and 7 bases separated the two germline ends. The CDR3 has 15 amino acids. Germline CDR1 and CDR2: MNHEY and SVGAGI. CDR3 sequence: CASSYSQGTNEKLFF. The CDR3 DNA follows: TGTGCCAGCAGTTACTCCCAGGGGACTAATGAAAAACTGTTTTTT.

The chain uses TRBV6-1 and TRBJ2-2; the match to TRBD1 covers 8 bases. The CDR3 has 14 amino acids. V lost 5 bases, J lost 7 bases, and 6 bases stayed unmatched. Looked up from germline, CDR1 is MNHNS and CDR2 is SASEGT. CDR3 region: CASSRTGINGELFF. CDR3 nucleotide sequence: TGTGCCAGCAGTCGGACAGGGATAAACGGGGAGCTGTTTTTT.

The chain is built from TRBV29-1 and TRBJ2-3; 7 bases line up with TRBD1. Trimming cost V 7 bases and J 1 base; bases outside gene matches: 5. Looked up from germline, CDR1 is SQVTM and CDR2 is ANQGSEA. This CDR3 has 13 amino acids. CDR3 region: CSARTGGTDTQYF. The CDR3 nucleotides are TGCAGCGCTAGGACAGGAGGCACAGATACGCAGTATTTT.

The J gene is TRBJ2-2, the V gene TRBV2; TRBD1 is a possible D gene (7 bases). V lost 7 bases, J lost 5 bases, and 17 bases lay in between. The CDR3 contains 15 residues. Germline CDR1 and CDR2: SNHLY and FYNNEI. The CDR3 region is CASTGSGGMTGELFF. CDR3 in DNA: TGTGCCAGCACCGGGTCAGGGGGGATGACCGGGGAGCTGTTTTTT.

The chain uses TRBV19 and TRBJ2-1; 9 bases match TRBD2. Germline assignment: CDR1 LNHDA and CDR2 SQIVND (reference sequence). There are 14 residues in the CDR3. J gave up 4 bases and V 4 bases, and 2 bases lay outside the gene matches. The CDR3 coding sequence is TGTGCCAGTAGTAGCGGGGGGGCGTACAATGAGCAGTTCTTC. Its protein is CASSSGGAYNEQFF.

CDR3 residues: CASRGPGSKEEQFF. The CDR3 coding sequence is TGCGCCAGCAGGGGGCCGGGATCAAAAGAGGAGCAGTTCTTC. The rearrangement links TRBV5-1 to TRBJ2-1; D possibly uses TRBD1 or TRBD2 (5 bases each). Trimming shortened V by 5 bases and J by 10 bases, and 19 bases separated the two germline ends. The CDR3 is 14 amino acids. Germline-derived CDR1 and CDR2 are SGHRS and YFSETQ. The full variable domain, completed using reference TRBV5-1 and TRBJ2-1, is KAGVTQTPRYLIKTRGQQVTLSCSPISGHRSVSWYQQTPGQGLQFLFEYFSETQRNKGNFPGRFSGRQFSNSRSEMNVSTLELGDSALYLCASRGPGSKEEQFFGPGTRLTVL.

By proportion, this clone is medium-sized. This chain joins TRBV19 and TRBJ1-5; 7 nucleotides agree with TRBD1. V lost 6 bases and J lost 5; bases outside the gene matches: 4. Germline loops: CDR1 LNHDA, CDR2 SQIVND (reference sequence). CDR3 length: 13 residues. The CDR3 here is CASSGTVHQPQHF. In DNA form, the CDR3 reads TGTGCCAGTAGCGGGACAGTACATCAGCCCCAGCATTTT.